Following are 22 T cell receptor beta chains from one sample sequenced in a study of blood T cell repertoires in COVID-19. TCRdb's table, derived via immunoSEQ multiplex PCR, lists solely in-frame clones and lacks some. The sample has over 200,000 clones; approximately 90% are singletons. The material sequenced was peripheral blood. These receptors came from a man aged 25 to 40 with COVID-19, enrolled during active disease.

The CDR3 region has the DNA TGTGCCAGCACTACCACAGGGAGGGATAGCTATGGCTACACCTTC. It yields the protein CASTTTGRDSYGYTF. The V gene is TRBV28, the J gene TRBJ1-2; tentatively, D is TRBD1 (6 bases). The germline V gene encodes CDR1 MDHEN and CDR2 SYDVKM. The V end was cut by 7 bases, the J end by 4 bases, with 19 bases between. This CDR3 has 15 amino acids.

CDR3 amino acids: CASLPRQAPHEKLFF. The CDR3 region has the DNA TGTGCCAGTCTTCCGAGACAGGCTCCTCATGAAAAACTGTTTTTT. The rearrangement links TRBV19 to TRBJ1-4; D might be TRBD1 (6 bases). CDR1 and CDR2 (germline): LNHDA, SQIVND (reference sequence). V lost 8 bases to trimming and J lost 6 bases, with 19 bases between them. The CDR3 has 15 amino acids.

V usage is TRBV7-9 and J usage is TRBJ2-3; a possible D gene is TRBD2 (5 bases). The CDR3 spans 14 residues. V gave up 3 bases and J gave up 0 bases, with 7 bases separating them. Germline V gene lookup returns CDR1 SEHNR and CDR2 FQNEAQ (reference sequence). CDR3 loop: CASSFWTSTDTQYF. The CDR3 DNA reads TGTGCCAGCAGCTTTTGGACTAGCACAGATACGCAGTATTTT. Drawing the rest from reference TRBV7-9 and TRBJ2-3, the complete variable domain is DTGVSQNPRHKITKRGQNVTFRCDPISEHNRLYWYRQTLGQGPEFLTYFQNEAQLEKSRLLSDRFSAERPKGSFSTLEIQRTEQGDSAMYLCASSFWTSTDTQYFGPGTRLTVL.

V is TRBV27 and J is TRBJ2-5, with D perhaps TRBD1 (6 bases). CDR3 length: 16 residues. Germline CDR1 is MNHEY and CDR2 is SMNVEV (reference sequence). The ends were cut back, 6 bases at V and 4 bases at J, with 21 bases in the middle. CDR3 loop: CASRSPTGYGGETQYF. DNA for the CDR3: TGTGCCAGCAGATCTCCGACAGGATACGGAGGAGAGACCCAGTACTTC.

The chain combines TRBV9 with TRBJ2-1, with TRBD1 as a possible D gene (6 bases). V gave up 4 bases and J gave up 5 bases, with 16 bases separating them. CDR1 is SGDLS and CDR2 is YYNGEE in the germline V gene. This CDR3 contains 15 residues. CDR3 residues: CASSPSQGIHNEQFF. CDR3 bases: TGTGCCAGCAGCCCCTCCCAGGGGATCCACAATGAGCAGTTCTTC.

The V gene is TRBV18, the J gene TRBJ2-5; D is possibly TRBD2 (5 bases). The germline gives CDR1 KGHSH, CDR2 LQKENI. This CDR3 comprises 14 residues. The V end lost 3 bases, the J end lost 7 bases, and 15 bases lay between the germline ends. CDR3 coding DNA: TGTGCCAGCTCACCGTACCGATCTGAGGGGACCCAGTACTTC. Its protein is CASSPYRSEGTQYF.

The chain links TRBV24-1 to TRBJ1-2, with 9 bases aligning to TRBD1. In germline, CDR1 is KGHDR, CDR2 SFDVKD. This CDR3 has 13 residues. The trim removed 12 bases at V and 8 bases at J, leaving 12 bases unmatched. CDR3: CAGGDRVLRGYTF. In DNA, the CDR3 is TGTGCCGGGGGGGACAGGGTATTAAGGGGCTACACCTTC.

This sequence joins TRBV28 and TRBJ1-6; D possibly corresponds to TRBD1 (5 bases). V lost 2 bases, J lost 2 bases, and 10 bases lay in between. The CDR3 is 16 residues long. Germline V gene sequence: CDR1 MDHEN, CDR2 SYDVKM. The CDR3 region has the DNA TGTGCCAGCAGTTTAGGCGGGGCCGCCTATAATTCACCCCTCCACTTT. This gives the protein CASSLGGAAYNSPLHF.

The J gene is TRBJ2-1, the V gene TRBV7-2, with a weak D call TRBD2 (6 bases). CDR1 and CDR2 (germline): SGHTA, FQGNSA. CDR3 length: 17 amino acids. Between the trimmed V and J ends, which lost 5 bases and 1 base, there was a span of 18 bases. For the CDR3, the DNA is TGTGCCAGCAGCCCCCACGGTAGCGGATATTCCTACAATGAGCAGTTCTTC. Translated, it gives CASSPHGSGYSYNEQFF.

V and J are TRBV9 and TRBJ2-1, with 13 bases that match TRBD2. The CDR3 consists of 17 residues. Trimming cost V 3 bases and J 8 bases; bases outside gene matches: 11. In germline, CDR1 is SGDLS, CDR2 YYNGEE. CDR3 sequence reads: CASSEPPGTSGNDEQFF. The CDR3 DNA reads TGTGCCAGCAGCGAGCCCCCCGGGACTAGCGGGAACGATGAGCAGTTCTTC.

The V gene is TRBV15, the J gene TRBJ1-6; D gene ambiguous. This CDR3 contains 13 residues. From germline, CDR1 is LNHNV and CDR2 YYDKDF (reference sequence). Trimming shortened V by 0 bases and J by 8 bases, and 5 bases separated the two germline ends. The CDR3 nucleotides read TGTGCCACCAGCAGAGAGGCGGATTCACCCCTCCACTTT. Its translation is CATSREADSPLHF.

The V gene is TRBV28, the J gene TRBJ1-2, with TRBD1 matching 7 bases. The germline V gene encodes CDR1 MDHEN and CDR2 SYDVKM. The ends lost 4 bases at V and 2 bases at J; junction bases unmatched: 4. CDR3 length equals 14 residues. The CDR3 protein is CASSSGQNNYGYTF. The CDR3 DNA follows: TGTGCCAGCAGTTCGGGACAGAACAACTATGGCTACACCTTC.

This clone was seen just once. V is TRBV6-6 and J is TRBJ2-5; 7 bases agree with TRBD1. The CDR3 spans 15 residues. CDR1 is MNHNY, CDR2 SVGAGI, per germline (reference sequence). The trim removed 4 bases at V and 4 bases at J, leaving 9 bases unmatched. Written as DNA, the CDR3 is TGTGCCAGCAGTTCCCCCAGGGGGATTCTAGAGACCCAGTACTTC. Translated: CASSSPRGILETQYF.

The rearrangement uses TRBV5-5 and TRBJ2-1, with D perhaps TRBD1 (6 bases). The V end was cut by 0 bases, the J end by 3 bases, with 13 bases between. The CDR3 loop spans 16 amino acids. Looked up from germline, CDR1 is SGHKS and CDR2 is YYEKEE (reference sequence). In DNA, the CDR3 is TGTGCCAGCAGCTTGGTGGCAGGGGTCTACTACAATGAGCAGTTCTTC. Translation gives CASSLVAGVYYNEQFF. Combining the CDR3 with reference TRBV5-5 and TRBJ2-1 gives the whole variable domain DAGVTQSPTHLIKTRGQQVTLRCSPISGHKSVSWYQQVLGQGPQFIFQYYEKEERGRGNFPDRFSARQFPNYSSELNVNALLLGDSALYLCASSLVAGVYYNEQFFGPGTRLTVL.

The chain recombines TRBV28 with TRBJ2-7; TRBD2 aligns across 7 bases. Germline V gene lookup returns CDR1 MDHEN and CDR2 SYDVKM. The CDR3 has 13 residues. The ends lost 5 bases at V and 7 bases at J; junction bases unmatched: 8. The CDR3 DNA reads as TGTGCCAGCAGTAGAGGGCGGGAGTTAGAGCAGTACTTC. Amino acids: CASSRGRELEQYF.

The rearrangement joins TRBV7-9 to TRBJ1-1; D may be TRBD1 (6 bases). This CDR3 region has 12 residues. The V gene lost 3 bases and the J gene lost 11 bases, with 13 bases spanning the gap. Germline V gene lookup returns CDR1 SEHNR and CDR2 FQNEAQ (reference sequence). CDR3: CASSFRTDRAFF. The CDR3 coding sequence is TGTGCCAGCAGCTTTCGGACAGATCGGGCTTTCTTT.

V and J are TRBV28 and TRBJ1-5; tentatively, D is TRBD1 (6 bases). The CDR3 runs to 14 residues. Trimming left V 4 bases short and J 4 bases short, with 11 bases between. Germline loops: CDR1 MDHEN, CDR2 SYDVKM. The CDR3 loop is CASSSNQGNQPQHF. The CDR3, as DNA: TGTGCCAGCAGTTCGAATCAGGGGAATCAGCCCCAGCATTTT.

The sample holds a few counts of this clone. V is TRBV19 and J is TRBJ1-4; no clear D. Trimming left V 7 bases short and J 2 bases short, with 11 bases between. The CDR3 is 14 amino acids. In germline, CDR1 is LNHDA, CDR2 SQIVND (reference sequence). CDR3 sequence: CASTRGGTNEKLFF. Here the CDR3 DNA reads TGTGCCAGTACCCGCGGAGGTACTAATGAAAAACTGTTTTTT.

The chain is built from TRBV9 and TRBJ1-1, with D possibly matching TRBD1 (6 bases). The V end was cut by 0 bases, the J end by 0 bases, with 9 bases between. The CDR3 runs to 15 residues. CDR1 SGDLS and CDR2 YYNGEE come from the germline V gene. The CDR3 reads CASSVGGLLNTEAFF. DNA of the CDR3: TGTGCCAGCAGCGTAGGGGGGCTGTTGAACACTGAAGCTTTCTTT.

This chain links TRBV19 with TRBJ2-2, with D unresolved. CDR1 is LNHDA, CDR2 SQIVND, per germline (reference sequence). CDR3 length: 14 amino acids. V lost 2 bases and J 3 bases, leaving 7 bases between the germline ends. DNA for the CDR3: TGTGCCAGTAGTATAAATCGGGACACCGGGGAGCTGTTTTTT. It yields the protein CASSINRDTGELFF.

The gene calls are TRBV6-5 and TRBJ1-2; TRBD1 matches 8 bases. The CDR3 loop spans 14 amino acids. Germline CDR1 is MNHEY and CDR2 is SVGAGI. J gave up 8 bases and V 0 bases, and 5 bases lay outside the gene matches. The CDR3 DNA sequence: TGTGCCAGCAGTTACTCCGCAGGGGGCGCGGGCTACACCTTC. Amino acid sequence: CASSYSAGGAGYTF.

The chain combines TRBV5-1 with TRBJ1-2; 8 positions match TRBD1. V lost 2 bases to trimming and J lost 7 bases; unmatched junction nucleotides: 4. Looked up from germline, CDR1 is SGHRS and CDR2 is YFSETQ. This CDR3 contains 13 residues. Here the CDR3 reads CASSFGQGRGYTF. The CDR3 DNA follows: TGCGCCAGCAGCTTCGGACAGGGTCGTGGCTACACCTTC.